This T cell receptor beta chain was obtained from a study of cytomegalovirus exposure and HLA in healthy donors. Whole-study findings and limits: Roughly even sequencing depth across donors was the assumption behind the presence/absence analyses. A cluster of highly shared sequence variants was likely a sequencing artifact.

Only one count was recorded for this clone. Its antigen is still unknown. Germline and junction disagree at one end, which may indicate a read error. It was with 60 Vbeta and 13 Jbeta primers that the PCR ran. In the source study's methods: Later, an analysis found about 80 million unique TCR beta chains, and about 10 million of these were shared. Assay: immunoSEQ multiplex PCR; the TCRdb copy retains only in-frame clones and omits some. The D gene and trimming were derived from the DNA, and the V and J assignments and clone size from that table. The sample has more than 85,000 clones, approximately 76% seen once. Germline V gives CDR1 SEHNR, CDR2 FQNEAQ (reference sequence). This CDR3 comprises 17 residues.

This clonotype was sampled from a man aged 35 to 55 in good health and CMV-seronegative. The rearrangement uses TRBV7-9 and TRBJ1-1; D is perhaps TRBD1 (6 bases). The sequenced sample consisted of PBMCs. CDR3 sequence (DNA): TGTTCCAGCAGCTTGGGAGACGACAGGTTAGCGGGCACTGAAGCTTTCTTT. It codes for CSSSLGDDRLAGTEAFF.